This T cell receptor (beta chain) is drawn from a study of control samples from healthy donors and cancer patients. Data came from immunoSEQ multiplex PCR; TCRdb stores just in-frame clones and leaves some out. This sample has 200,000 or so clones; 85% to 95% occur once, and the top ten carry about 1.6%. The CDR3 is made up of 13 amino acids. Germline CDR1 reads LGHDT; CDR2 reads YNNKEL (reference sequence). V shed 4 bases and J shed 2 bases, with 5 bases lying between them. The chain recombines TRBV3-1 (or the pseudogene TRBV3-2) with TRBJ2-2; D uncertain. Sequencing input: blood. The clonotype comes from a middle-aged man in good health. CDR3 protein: CASSLRNTGELFF. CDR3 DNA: TGTGCCAGCAGCCTAAGAAACACCGGGGAGCTGTTTTTT.